The source of this T cell receptor (beta chain) is a study of beta chain features in type 1 diabetes. Overall study: Age and gender were similar between patients and healthy donors, as were cell yields.

About this clone itself: No antigen is known for it.

Study results and caveats: Junctions at VDJ sites from type 1 diabetes patients had fewer insertions and more deletions.

The authors reverse transcribed all of the isolated RNA, so sequencing captured expressed TCRB transcripts. The data were produced by immunoSEQ multiplex PCR, yet TCRdb's version contains in-frame clones alone and is incomplete. The table includes about 150,000 clones, about 9.1% detected once. The material sequenced was central memory CD4+ T cells from blood. This TCR derives from a woman aged 18-29 years in good health.

CDR3 nucleotides: TGTGCCAGCTCACCGCGGCTAGACTCCTACAATGAGCAGTTCTTC. It is translated as CASSPRLDSYNEQFF. The chain recombines TRBV18 with TRBJ2-1; no firm D call. Germline CDR1 is KGHSH and CDR2 is LQKENI. V was trimmed by 3 bases and J by 0 bases, leaving 9 bases between them. CDR3 length equals 15 residues. Full variable domain (missing parts from reference TRBV18 and TRBJ2-1): NAGVMQNPRHLVRRRGQEARLRCSPMKGHSHVYWYRQLPEEGLKFMVYLQKENIIDESGMPKERFSAEFPKEGPSILRIQQVVRGDSAAYFCASSPRLDSYNEQFFGPGTRLTVL.